This T cell receptor beta chain was profiled in a study of cytomegalovirus exposure and HLA in healthy donors. Study-level results: As a later analysis showed, a missense DCLRE1C variant was linked to trimming of TCR beta V- and J-genes.

PCR primers comprised 60 Vbeta and 13 Jbeta primers. Sequencing was performed with immunoSEQ multiplex PCR; in TCRdb, only in-frame clones are kept and a portion is missing. The sample consists of approximately 24,000 clones, approximately 70% of them appearing once. The CDR3 covers 13 residues. Trimming removed 10 bases from V and 6 bases from J; junction bases left unmatched: 6. Germline V gene lookup returns CDR1 LNHDA and CDR2 SQIVND (reference sequence). This clone was recorded a few times. Its antigen remains unknown. This sequence joins TRBV19 and TRBJ2-1; 10 nucleotides align to TRBD2. The sequencing sample was made of PBMCs. This clonotype originated in a woman aged 45-65 years in good health and CMV-seronegative. The DNA for the CDR3 is TGTGCCACCGCTAGCGGGAGCCGCAATGAGCAGTTCTTC. Its protein product is CATASGSRNEQFF.